The 25 T cell receptor beta chains reported below all come from one sample, sequenced in a study of human T cells and chemical hapten exposure. Time point specified: pre-sensitization, week 0. Indicated treatment: therapeutic diphenylcyclopropenone sensitization with weekly scalp DPC. TCRdb called the RACE reads again in MiXCR, with one record for every CDR3 protein. The sample consists of approximately 100,000 distinct CDR3 sequences, roughly 12% of them appearing once. The sequences come from whole blood, collected in connection with sensitization to the hapten diphenylcyclopropenone (DPC). The receptors were sampled from a woman between 50 and 59 years old with alopecia areata. Some clones in this sample may be carry-over from other donors' samples.

This clonotype has a count of ten or more. The chain combines TRBV29-1 with TRBJ2-3, with D tentatively TRBD1 (5 bases). V lost 0 bases and J 1 base, leaving 8 bases between the germline ends. CDR1 is SQVTM, CDR2 ANQGSEA, per germline. The CDR3 is 14 residues long. The CDR3, as DNA: TGCAGCGTTGAAGAATCGACAGGCACAGATACGCAGTATTTT. Protein: CSVEESTGTDTQYF.

This clonotype has a handful of counts. The chain links TRBV18 to TRBJ1-1, with no clear D. The CDR3 runs to 13 residues. V dropped 8 bases and J dropped 1 base, with 11 bases sitting between them. Germline V gene lookup returns CDR1 KGHSH and CDR2 LQKENI. In DNA form, the CDR3 reads TGTGCCAGCCGGGGAACCCCGAACACTGAAGCTTTCTTT. It codes for CASRGTPNTEAFF. The whole variable domain, remainder taken from reference TRBV18 and TRBJ1-1, is NAGVMQNPRHLVRRRGQEARLRCSPMKGHSHVYWYRQLPEEGLKFMVYLQKENIIDESGMPKERFSAEFPKEGPSILRIQQVVRGDSAAYFCASRGTPNTEAFFGQGTRLTVV.

This clonotype was seen a handful of times. This chain links TRBV9 with TRBJ1-6; 7 bases map to TRBD1. Germline V gene data show CDR1 as SGDLS and CDR2 as YYNGEE. The CDR3 runs to 15 residues. With 4 bases clipped from V and 12 bases from J, the junction kept 13 bases outside the gene matches. CDR3 region: CASSRGGQFKGPLHF. CDR3 DNA sequence: TGTGCCAGCAGCAGGGGGGGACAGTTTAAGGGACCCCTCCACTTT.

J is TRBJ1-4 and V is TRBV28; 8 bases align to TRBD1. Germline V CDR1 and CDR2: MDHEN, SYDVKM. CDR3 length: 14 residues. V shed 4 bases and J 7 bases; nucleotides not matched to a gene: 5. The CDR3 DNA is TGTGCCAGCAGTTGGCAGGGGGCACGTGAAAAACTGTTTTTT. Residues: CASSWQGAREKLFF.

This clonotype was seen ten or more times. This chain links TRBV28 with TRBJ2-7, with D possibly TRBD1 on 5 matching bases. V lost 3 bases and J lost 2, with 11 bases in between. The germline gives CDR1 MDHEN, CDR2 SYDVKM. The length of the CDR3 is 14 residues. CDR3 DNA sequence: TGTGCCAGCAGTTTCCCGCAGGGCCCCTACGAGCAGTACTTC. Translated, it gives CASSFPQGPYEQYF.

Only a few counts were recorded for this clonotype. The chain joins TRBV5-6 to TRBJ2-7; TRBD1 matches at 7 bases. The CDR3 has 13 amino acids. Per the germline V gene, CDR1 is SGHDT and CDR2 is YYEEEE. The J segment lost 1 base and the V segment lost 5 bases, leaving 3 bases of the junction unmatched. CDR3 sequence (DNA): TGTGCCAGCAGGGGACAGTCTTCCTACGAGCAGTACTTC. Its protein is CASRGQSSYEQYF.

This clonotype showed up just a few times. The rearrangement uses TRBV28 and TRBJ2-1, with TRBD2 matching over 10 bases. Trimming took 6 bases from V and 12 from J; bases not matched to a gene: 14. Germline CDR1 and CDR2: MDHEN and SYDVKM. The length of the CDR3 is 15 residues. CDR3 residues: CASRSRSGRAAGQFF. CDR3 DNA sequence: TGTGCCAGCAGGTCCCGCAGCGGGAGGGCCGCCGGGCAGTTCTTC.

The sample holds a few counts of this clonotype. This rearrangement joins TRBV10-3 to TRBJ1-4; 10 nucleotides agree with TRBD1. The CDR3 loop spans 15 amino acids. Germline CDR1 is ENHRY and CDR2 is SYGVKD. V shed 6 bases and J 8 bases; nucleotides not matched to a gene: 9. DNA for the CDR3: TGTGCCATCAGCCAGACCGGGACAGGGGACGAAAAACTGTTTTTT. This encodes CAISQTGTGDEKLFF.

This rearrangement joins TRBV11-3 to TRBJ2-6, with a possible D match to TRBD1 (6 bases). CDR1 and CDR2 (germline): SGHNT, YENEEA. V was pared by 5 bases and J by 0 bases, with 17 bases between. The CDR3 spans 18 residues. The chain's CDR3 is CASSPAGVLNSGANVLTF. The CDR3 DNA is TGTGCCAGCAGCCCCGCAGGGGTCCTTAACTCTGGGGCCAACGTCCTGACTTTC.

This chain links TRBV5-6 with TRBJ2-1; tentative D call: TRBD2 (6 bases). The CDR3 is made up of 14 amino acids. From germline, CDR1 is SGHDT and CDR2 YYEEEE. The ends were cut back, 7 bases at V and 5 bases at J, with 16 bases in the middle. This CDR3 is CASSTRGLDNEQFF. As DNA, the CDR3 is TGTGCCAGCTCCACCCGGGGGTTAGACAATGAGCAGTTCTTC.

The chain links TRBV6-2 or TRBV6-3 to TRBJ2-4; D possibly matches TRBD1 or TRBD2 (5 bases each). Looked up from germline, CDR1 is MNHEY and CDR2 is SVGEGT. This CDR3 spans 12 amino acids. The V end lost 4 bases, the J end lost 5 bases, and 6 bases lay between the germline ends. CDR3 loop: CASSWDQNIQYF. CDR3 in DNA: TGTGCCAGCAGTTGGGACCAAAACATTCAGTACTTC.

Ten or more counts support this clonotype. This rearrangement joins TRBV5-1 to TRBJ1-1, with no clear D. There are 15 residues in the CDR3. V was clipped by 6 bases and J by 3 bases, with 18 bases between them. Germline-derived CDR1 and CDR2 are SGHRS and YFSETQ. The CDR3 DNA sequence: TGCGCCAGCACGAATCCCTCCAGGACCGACACTGAAGCTTTCTTT. Residues: CASTNPSRTDTEAFF.

This clonotype was recorded at least ten times. This sequence joins TRBV18 and TRBJ2-3; TRBD1 aligns across 8 bases. V lost 3 bases and J lost 1; bases outside the gene matches: 3. The CDR3 runs to 15 residues. CDR1 is KGHSH, CDR2 LQKENI, per germline. CDR3 amino acids: CASSPTGQGTDTQYF. The CDR3 DNA is TGTGCCAGCTCACCGACGGGACAGGGCACAGATACGCAGTATTTT.

The chain is built from TRBV6-6 and TRBJ2-2; possibly TRBD1 for D (5 bases). There are 17 residues in the CDR3. V dropped 0 bases and J dropped 4 bases, with 15 bases sitting between them. Germline CDR1 MNHNY, CDR2 SVGAGI (reference sequence). The CDR3 DNA follows: TGTGCCAGCAGTTACTCTGTGGGGCGTGCGGTCACCGGGGAGCTGTTTTTT. Protein: CASSYSVGRAVTGELFF.

This clonotype was recorded many times. CDR3 in DNA: TGCAGTGCCCCTCCAGGGTCAATACCATATGGCTACACCTTC. It codes for CSAPPGSIPYGYTF. The chain is built from TRBV20-1 and TRBJ1-2; maybe TRBD1 (5 bases). The V end lost 6 bases, the J end lost 5 bases, and 19 bases lay between the germline ends. The CDR3 sequence is 14 residues long. Germline V gene sequence: CDR1 DFQATT, CDR2 SNEGSKA (reference sequence).

This sequence joins TRBV24-1 and TRBJ2-2, with D uncertain. In germline, CDR1 is KGHDR, CDR2 SFDVKD. The CDR3 runs 15 residues. Trimming cost V 5 bases and J 2 bases, with 11 bases left between them. The CDR3 reads CATSGPATNTGELFF. CDR3 bases: TGTGCCACCAGTGGGCCAGCAACTAACACCGGGGAGCTGTTTTTT.

This clonotype has more than one count but fewer than ten. The V call is TRBV20-1, the J call TRBJ2-5, with TRBD1 identical over 9 bases. The V segment lost 6 bases and the J segment 2 bases; nucleotides outside the gene matches: 4. This CDR3 contains 13 residues. Germline lookup yields CDR1 DFQATT and CDR2 SNEGSKA (reference sequence). This CDR3 reads CSAMTGGQETQYF. The CDR3, as DNA: TGCAGTGCCATGACAGGGGGGCAAGAGACCCAGTACTTC.

The rearrangement joins TRBV28 to TRBJ2-1; 9 bases align to TRBD1. The ends lost 2 bases at V and 7 bases at J; junction bases unmatched: 3. The CDR3 spans 14 residues. Germline CDR1 and CDR2: MDHEN and SYDVKM. CDR3 sequence (DNA): TGTGCCAGCAGTTTAGGACAGGGGTGGAATGAGCAGTTCTTC. Its protein is CASSLGQGWNEQFF.

The V call is TRBV18, the J call TRBJ1-5; D remains ambiguous. V gave up 2 bases and J gave up 7 bases, with 12 bases separating them. From germline, CDR1 is KGHSH and CDR2 LQKENI. The CDR3 extends over 14 amino acids. CDR3 bases: TGTGCCAGCTCACCAGCAGGAAGTGGCCAGCCCCAGCATTTT. It yields the protein CASSPAGSGQPQHF.

The table lists this clonotype with a few counts. This chain connects TRBV3-1 to TRBJ2-1; D is unresolved. Germline V gene sequence: CDR1 LGHDT, CDR2 YNNKEL (reference sequence). The CDR3 is 17 amino acids. V gave up 0 bases and J gave up 3 bases, with 15 bases separating them. The CDR3 bases are TGTGCCAGCAGCCAAGATCAGCTAGAGTGGGGCTACAATGAGCAGTTCTTC. Translation gives CASSQDQLEWGYNEQFF.

This clonotype came up a few times. V gene TRBV6-2 or TRBV6-3 combines with J gene TRBJ2-7; D gene uncertain. The CDR3 covers 12 residues. Trimming took off 8 bases at V and 3 bases at J, with 11 bases between the two ends. Germline V gives CDR1 MNHEY, CDR2 SVGEGT. The CDR3 here is CASVTQNYEQYF. For the CDR3, the DNA is TGTGCCAGCGTCACCCAAAACTACGAGCAGTACTTC.

The V gene is TRBV18, the J gene TRBJ2-1; 9 bases map to TRBD2. Losses at the gene ends were 3 bases for V and 10 bases for J; bases not matched to a gene: 10. CDR1 and CDR2 from the germline V gene are KGHSH and LQKENI. CDR3 size: 15 residues. The CDR3 loop is CASSPPGLALGEQFF. The CDR3 DNA is TGTGCCAGCTCACCTCCGGGACTAGCCCTAGGCGAGCAGTTCTTC.

This clonotype was seen repeatedly, ten times or more. The V gene is TRBV6-6, the J gene TRBJ2-1, with 7 bases identical to TRBD2. Germline CDR1 is MNHNY and CDR2 is SVGAGI (reference sequence). Trimming removed 2 bases from V and 7 bases from J; junction bases left unmatched: 2. The CDR3 extends over 13 amino acids. Written as DNA, the CDR3 is TGTGCCAGCAGTTACGGGGGGGGAAATGAGCAGTTCTTC. It is translated as CASSYGGGNEQFF.

This clonotype was counted a few times. V gene TRBV5-5 combines with J gene TRBJ2-1; 9 nucleotides agree with TRBD2. The CDR3 length is 16 residues. The junction had 7 bases not matched to a gene; V was cut back by 0 bases and J by 6 bases. Germline loops: CDR1 SGHKS, CDR2 YYEKEE (reference sequence). The CDR3 sequence is CASSLVAGVGGNEQFF. The CDR3 bases are TGTGCCAGCAGCTTGGTAGCGGGAGTGGGTGGCAATGAGCAGTTCTTC.

A note on this clonotype: A read error may be the cause here, since a much bigger clone is one base away. The chain combines TRBV12-3 or TRBV12-4 with TRBJ2-5, with 8 nucleotides matching TRBD2. The CDR3 runs 14 residues. The CDR3 sequence is CASSLGLARETRYF. CDR3 sequence (DNA): TGTGCCAGCAGTTTAGGACTAGCGCGAGAGACCCGGTACTTC.